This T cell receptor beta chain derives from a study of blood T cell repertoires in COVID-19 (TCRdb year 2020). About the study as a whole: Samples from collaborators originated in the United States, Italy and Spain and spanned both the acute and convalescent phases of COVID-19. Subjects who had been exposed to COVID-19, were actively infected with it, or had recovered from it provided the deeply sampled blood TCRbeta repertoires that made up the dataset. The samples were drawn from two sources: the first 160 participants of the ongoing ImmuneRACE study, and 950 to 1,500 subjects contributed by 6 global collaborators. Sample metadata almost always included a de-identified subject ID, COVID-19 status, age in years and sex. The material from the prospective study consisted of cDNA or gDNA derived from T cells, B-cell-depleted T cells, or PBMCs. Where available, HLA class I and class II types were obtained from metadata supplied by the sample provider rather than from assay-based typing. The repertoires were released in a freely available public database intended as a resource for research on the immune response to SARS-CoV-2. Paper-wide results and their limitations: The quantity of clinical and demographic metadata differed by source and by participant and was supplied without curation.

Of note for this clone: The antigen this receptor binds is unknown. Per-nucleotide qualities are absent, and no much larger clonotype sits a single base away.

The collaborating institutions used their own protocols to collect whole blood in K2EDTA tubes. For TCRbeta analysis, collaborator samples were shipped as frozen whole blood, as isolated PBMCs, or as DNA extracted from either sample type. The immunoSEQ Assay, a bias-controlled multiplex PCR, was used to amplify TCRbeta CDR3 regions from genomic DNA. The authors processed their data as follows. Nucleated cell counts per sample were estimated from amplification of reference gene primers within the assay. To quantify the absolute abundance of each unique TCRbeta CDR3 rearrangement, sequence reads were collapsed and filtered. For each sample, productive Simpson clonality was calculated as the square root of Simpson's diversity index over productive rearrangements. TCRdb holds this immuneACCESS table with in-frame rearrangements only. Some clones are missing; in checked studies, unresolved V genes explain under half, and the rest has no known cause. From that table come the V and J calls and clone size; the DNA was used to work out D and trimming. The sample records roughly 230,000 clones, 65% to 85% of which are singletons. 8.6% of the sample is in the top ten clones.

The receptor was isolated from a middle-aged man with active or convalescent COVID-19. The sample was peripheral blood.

The CDR3: CASSIAMSTDTQYF. The nucleotide sequence is given as TGTGCCAGTAGTATAGCCATGAGCACAGATACGCAGTATTTT. The V and J segments used are TRBV19 and TRBJ2-3, with the D gene call left open. The germline V gene (reference sequence) sets CDR1 to LNHDA and CDR2 to SQIVND. The CDR3 holds 14 amino acids from the cysteine to the phenylalanine. Only CDR3 DNA is held: 42 bases, read in frame from base 1. V and J are truncated by 1 base and 0 bases respectively, leaving an intervening sequence of 5 bases.